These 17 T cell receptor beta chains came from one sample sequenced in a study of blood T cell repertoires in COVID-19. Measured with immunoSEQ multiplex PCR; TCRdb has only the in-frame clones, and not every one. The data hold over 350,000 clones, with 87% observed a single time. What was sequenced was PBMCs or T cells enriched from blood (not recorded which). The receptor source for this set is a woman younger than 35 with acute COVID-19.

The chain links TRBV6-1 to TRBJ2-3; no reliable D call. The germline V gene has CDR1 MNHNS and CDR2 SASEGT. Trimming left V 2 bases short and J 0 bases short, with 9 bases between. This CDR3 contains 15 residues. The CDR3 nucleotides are TGTGCCAGCAGTGAATCTCCCGTTAGCACAGATACGCAGTATTTT. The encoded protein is CASSESPVSTDTQYF.

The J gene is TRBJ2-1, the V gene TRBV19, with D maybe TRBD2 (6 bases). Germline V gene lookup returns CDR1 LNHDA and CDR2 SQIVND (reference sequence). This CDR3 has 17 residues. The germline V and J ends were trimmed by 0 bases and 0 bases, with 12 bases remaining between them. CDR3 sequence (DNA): TGTGCCAGTAGTATAGATAGTGGCGGGGACTCCTACAATGAGCAGTTCTTC. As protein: CASSIDSGGDSYNEQFF.

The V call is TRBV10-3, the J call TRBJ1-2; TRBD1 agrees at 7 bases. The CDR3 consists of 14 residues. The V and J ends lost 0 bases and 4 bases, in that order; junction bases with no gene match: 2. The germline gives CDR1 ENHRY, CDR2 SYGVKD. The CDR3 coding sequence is TGTGCCATCAGTGAGTCAACAGGGGTCTATGGCTACACCTTC. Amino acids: CAISESTGVYGYTF.

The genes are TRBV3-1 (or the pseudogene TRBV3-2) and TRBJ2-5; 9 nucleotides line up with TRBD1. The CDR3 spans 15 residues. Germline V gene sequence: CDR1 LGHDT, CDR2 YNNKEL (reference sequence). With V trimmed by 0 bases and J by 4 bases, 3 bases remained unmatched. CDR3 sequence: CASSQDLDRGETQYF. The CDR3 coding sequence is TGTGCCAGCAGCCAAGATTTGGACAGGGGAGAGACCCAGTACTTC.

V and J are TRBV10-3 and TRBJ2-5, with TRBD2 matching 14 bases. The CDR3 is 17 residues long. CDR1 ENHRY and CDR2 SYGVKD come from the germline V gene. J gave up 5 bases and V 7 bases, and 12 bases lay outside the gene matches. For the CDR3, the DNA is TGTGCCATCATGGCCGGACTAGCGGGAGGCCTCGGTGAGACCCAGTACTTC. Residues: CAIMAGLAGGLGETQYF.

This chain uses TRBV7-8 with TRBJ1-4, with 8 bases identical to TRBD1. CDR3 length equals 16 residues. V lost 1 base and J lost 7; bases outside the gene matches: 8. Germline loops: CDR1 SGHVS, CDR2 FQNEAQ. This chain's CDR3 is CASSLEGRDRGEKLFF. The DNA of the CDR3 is TGTGCCAGCAGCTTAGAGGGTCGAGACAGGGGTGAAAAACTGTTTTTT.

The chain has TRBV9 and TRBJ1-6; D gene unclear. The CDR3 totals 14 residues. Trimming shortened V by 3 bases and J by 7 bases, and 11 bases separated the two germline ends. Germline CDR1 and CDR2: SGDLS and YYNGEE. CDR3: CASSEWGDNSPLHF. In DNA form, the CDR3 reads TGTGCCAGCAGCGAATGGGGAGACAATTCACCCCTCCACTTT.

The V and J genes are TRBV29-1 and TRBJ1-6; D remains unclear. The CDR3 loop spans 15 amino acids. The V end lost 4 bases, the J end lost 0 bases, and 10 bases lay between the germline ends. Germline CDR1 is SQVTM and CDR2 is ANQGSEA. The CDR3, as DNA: TGCAGCGTTGCCACTGGGAGCTCCTATAATTCACCCCTCCACTTT. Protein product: CSVATGSSYNSPLHF.

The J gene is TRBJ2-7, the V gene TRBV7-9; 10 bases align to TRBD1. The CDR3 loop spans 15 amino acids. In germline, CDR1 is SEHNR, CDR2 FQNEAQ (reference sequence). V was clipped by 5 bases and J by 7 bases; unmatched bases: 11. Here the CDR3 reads CASSRPGTGDKEQYF. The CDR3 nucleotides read TGTGCCAGCAGCCGCCCCGGGACAGGGGATAAAGAGCAGTACTTC.

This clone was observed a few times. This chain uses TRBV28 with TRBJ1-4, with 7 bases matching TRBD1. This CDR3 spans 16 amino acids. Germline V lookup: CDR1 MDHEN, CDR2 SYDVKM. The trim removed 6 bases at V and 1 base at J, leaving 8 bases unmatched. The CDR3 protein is CASSPTDRVTNEKLFF. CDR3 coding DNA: TGTGCCAGCAGCCCAACCGACAGGGTAACTAATGAAAAACTGTTTTTT.

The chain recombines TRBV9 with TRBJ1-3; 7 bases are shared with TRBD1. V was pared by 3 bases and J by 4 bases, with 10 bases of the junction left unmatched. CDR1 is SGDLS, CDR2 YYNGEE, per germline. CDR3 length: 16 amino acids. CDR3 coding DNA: TGTGCCAGCAGCGCAGCGCACAGGGGCCCGGGAAACACCATATATTTT. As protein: CASSAAHRGPGNTIYF.

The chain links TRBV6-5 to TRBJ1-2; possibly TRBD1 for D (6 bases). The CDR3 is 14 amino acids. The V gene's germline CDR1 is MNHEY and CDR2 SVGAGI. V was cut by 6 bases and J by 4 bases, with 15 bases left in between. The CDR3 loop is CASSLDWGPYGYTF. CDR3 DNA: TGTGCCAGCAGCCTTGATTGGGGGCCCTATGGCTACACCTTC.

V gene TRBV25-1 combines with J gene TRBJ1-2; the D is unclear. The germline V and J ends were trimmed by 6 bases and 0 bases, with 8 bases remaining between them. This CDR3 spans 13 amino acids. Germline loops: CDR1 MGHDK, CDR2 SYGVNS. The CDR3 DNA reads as TGTGCCAGCAGAACCGACACTAACTATGGCTACACCTTC. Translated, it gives CASRTDTNYGYTF.

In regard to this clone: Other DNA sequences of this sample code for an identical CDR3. CDR3 sequence (DNA): TGCGCCAGCAGCTTGGGCCCCGGGGGAGAAAAACTGTTTTTT. This codes for CASSLGPGGEKLFF. This chain uses TRBV5-1 with TRBJ1-4, with TRBD1 as a possible D gene (5 bases). The CDR3 runs 14 residues. V lost 0 bases and J lost 8, with 11 bases in between. From germline, CDR1 is SGHRS and CDR2 YFSETQ.

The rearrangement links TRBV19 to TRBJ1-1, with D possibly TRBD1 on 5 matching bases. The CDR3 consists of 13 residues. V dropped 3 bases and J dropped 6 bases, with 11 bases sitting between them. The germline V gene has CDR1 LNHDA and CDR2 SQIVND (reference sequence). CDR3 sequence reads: CASSMAGRAEAFF. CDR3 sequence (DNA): TGTGCCAGTAGTATGGCAGGGAGGGCTGAAGCTTTCTTT.

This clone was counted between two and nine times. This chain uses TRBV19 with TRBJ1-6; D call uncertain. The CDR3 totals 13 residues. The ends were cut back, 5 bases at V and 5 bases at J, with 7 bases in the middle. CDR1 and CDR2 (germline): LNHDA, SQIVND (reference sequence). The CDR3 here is CASSEQNNSPLHF. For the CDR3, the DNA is TGTGCCAGTAGTGAACAGAATAATTCACCCCTCCACTTT.

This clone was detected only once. The CDR3 protein is CASRPGQASNSPLHF. The CDR3 DNA reads TGTGCCAGCAGGCCGGGACAGGCTAGTAATTCACCCCTCCACTTT. V is TRBV2 and J is TRBJ1-6, with TRBD1 matching over 8 bases. CDR1 and CDR2 (germline): SNHLY, FYNNEI. The CDR3 totals 15 residues. The ends lost 6 bases at V and 6 bases at J; junction bases unmatched: 7.